This is a list of T cell receptor beta chains from one sample in a study of blood T cell repertoires in COVID-19. Produced via immunoSEQ multiplex PCR; TCRdb's table is partial and in-frame only. This table has about 160,000 clones, roughly 85% appearing once. The sequenced sample consisted of peripheral blood. All receptors come from a human donor with acute or convalescent COVID-19. The donor label of this sample is uncertain. Each CDR3 is given with its conserved first and last residue. A D gene is named only where the DNA matches it firmly. Some rows mark clone size as missing; the rest say once, few, many or name a class of expanded clone.

size	V	D	J	CDR3	DNA
NA	TRBV6-6	TRBD1	TRBJ1-5	CASSTTGTGGNQPQHF	TGTGCCAGCAGTACGACCGGGACAGGGGGCAATCAGCCCCAGCATTTT
NA	TRBV6-5	NA	TRBJ1-2	CASSYSSLGGYTF	TGTGCCAGCAGTTACTCGAGTCTGGGCGGCTACACCTTC
NA	TRBV5-3	NA	TRBJ1-5	CATHPGDSNQPQHF	TGTGCCACCCACCCAGGGGATAGCAATCAGCCCCAGCATTTT
NA	TRBV12-3/TRBV12-4	NA	TRBJ1-1	CASRTEKNTEAFF	TGTGCCAGCAGGACAGAAAAGAACACTGAAGCTTTCTTT
few	TRBV27	NA	TRBJ2-3	CASSSLDTDTQYF	TGTGCCAGCAGTTCCCTAGACACAGATACGCAGTATTTT
NA	TRBV5-1	TRBD2	TRBJ2-5	CASSPGGGWETQYF	TGCGCCAGCAGCCCCGGCGGGGGATGGGAGACCCAGTACTTC
NA	TRBV30	NA	TRBJ1-3	CAWSVQRGGTTGNTIYF	TGTGCCTGGAGCGTACAACGAGGGGGAACTACCGGAAACACCATATATTTT
NA	TRBV11-2	NA	TRBJ1-5	CASSGTSGGSRSQPQHF	TGTGCCAGCAGCGGTACTAGCGGGGGTAGCCGGAGTCAGCCCCAGCATTTT
NA	TRBV7-2	TRBD1	TRBJ1-2	CASSSWDRLIYGYTF	TGTGCCAGCAGCTCGTGGGACAGACTCATCTATGGCTACACCTTC
NA	TRBV28	NA	TRBJ2-7	CASSSASKKGDGEQYF	TGTGCCAGCAGTTCCGCGTCCAAAAAAGGGGATGGAGAGCAGTACTTC
NA	TRBV19	NA	TRBJ1-2	CASYSQSGRVPYGYTF	TGTGCCAGTTACTCACAATCTGGGAGAGTTCCCTATGGCTACACCTTC
NA	TRBV3-1/TRBV3-2	TRBD1	TRBJ1-2	CASSQEARGQHYGYTF	TGTGCCAGCAGCCAAGAAGCTCGGGGACAGCACTATGGCTACACCTTC
NA	TRBV4-2	NA	TRBJ1-1	CASSLQTSKGQLEAFF	TGTGCCAGCAGCCTACAGACTTCCAAAGGACAGCTTGAAGCTTTCTTT
NA	TRBV5-1	TRBD1	TRBJ1-6	CASSLGQGGLSSYNSPLHF	TGCGCCAGCAGTTTAGGACAGGGCGGTTTGAGCTCCTATAATTCACCCCTCCACTTT
NA	TRBV29-1	NA	TRBJ2-2	CSVDRQNTGELFF	TGCAGCGTTGACAGACAGAACACCGGGGAGCTGTTTTTT
NA	TRBV28	TRBD2	TRBJ2-5	CASSRTSGGATQYF	TGTGCCAGCAGCCGGACTAGCGGGGGGGCGACCCAGTACTTC
once	TRBV14	NA	TRBJ1-6	CASSRGGSSSPLHF	TGTGCCAGCAGCCGGGGGGGGAGTAGTTCACCCCTCCACTTT
NA	TRBV3-1/TRBV3-2	NA	TRBJ2-2	CASSQDRGAGELFF	TGTGCCAGCAGCCAAGACCGAGGCGCCGGGGAGCTGTTTTTT
NA	TRBV3-1/TRBV3-2	TRBD1	TRBJ1-5	CASSPQGSNQPQHF	TGTGCCAGCAGCCCACAGGGGAGCAATCAGCCCCAGCATTTT
NA	TRBV2	TRBD1	TRBJ1-5	CASSSPGQGAHQPQHF	TGTGCCAGCAGTTCTCCGGGACAGGGGGCGCATCAGCCCCAGCATTTT
NA	TRBV11-2	TRBD1	TRBJ2-5	CASSLTRDSQETQYF	TGTGCCAGCAGTCTGACACGGGACAGCCAAGAGACCCAGTACTTC
NA	TRBV21-1	NA	TRBJ1-5	CASSLNEDKSNQPQHF	TGTGCCAGCAGCCTCAACGAGGACAAGAGCAATCAGCCCCAGCATTTT
NA	TRBV5-4	TRBD1	TRBJ2-2	CASSRGQGIGTGELFF	TGTGCCAGCAGCAGGGGACAGGGAATAGGCACCGGGGAGCTGTTTTTT
NA	TRBV28	TRBD1	TRBJ2-5	CASSLGSQGAAQETQYF	TGTGCCAGCAGTTTAGGCTCGCAGGGGGCAGCCCAAGAGACCCAGTACTTC
NA	TRBV3-1/TRBV3-2	NA	TRBJ1-4	CASSQGVQGEKLFF	TGTGCCAGCAGCCAAGGGGTGCAGGGCGAAAAACTGTTTTTT
NA	TRBV7-9	NA	TRBJ1-5	CASSLNSGSNQPQHF	TGTGCCAGCAGCTTAAACTCAGGGAGCAATCAGCCCCAGCATTTT
NA	TRBV5-5	NA	TRBJ1-3	CASSLTPGGGNTIYF	TGTGCCAGCAGCTTGACTCCGGGGGGTGGAAACACCATATATTTT
NA	TRBV6-5	TRBD1	TRBJ1-1	CASSTQGVNTEAFF	TGTGCCAGCAGTACACAGGGGGTGAACACTGAAGCTTTCTTT
NA	TRBV5-1	NA	TRBJ2-3	CASSVDRSTDTQYF	TGCGCCAGCAGCGTGGACAGAAGCACAGATACGCAGTATTTT
NA	TRBV6-6	NA	TRBJ2-5	CASSYSSQGGETQYF	TGTGCCAGCAGTTACTCGAGTCAGGGTGGGGAGACCCAGTACTTC
NA	TRBV2	TRBD2	TRBJ2-5	CASSGTSGAQETQYF	TGTGCCAGCAGTGGGACTAGCGGGGCACAAGAGACCCAGTACTTC
once	TRBV2	TRBD1	TRBJ2-5	CASSRDRGETQYF	TGTGCCAGCAGTCGGGACAGGGGAGAGACCCAGTACTTC
once	TRBV28	NA	TRBJ2-7	CASSSPSRQGSPHEQYF	TGTGCCAGCAGTTCCCCGAGTCGGCAGGGCTCTCCCCACGAGCAGTACTTC
once	TRBV19	TRBD1	TRBJ1-3	CASRRDRGSGNTIYF	TGTGCCAGTCGCAGGGACAGGGGATCGGGAAACACCATATATTTT
NA	TRBV2	NA	TRBJ2-1	CASETGYYNEQFF	TGTGCCAGCGAAACGGGGTATTACAATGAGCAGTTCTTC
NA	TRBV6-5	NA	TRBJ1-6	CASSYRGSPLHF	TGTGCCAGCAGTTACCGGGGGTCACCCCTCCACTTT
NA	TRBV3-1/TRBV3-2	NA	TRBJ1-5	CASSQGHLAPQHF	TGTGCCAGCAGCCAAGGGCACCTCGCGCCCCAGCATTTT
NA	TRBV10-3	NA	TRBJ1-1	CAIASSGAQNTEAFF	TGTGCCATCGCGAGCTCAGGGGCCCAGAACACTGAAGCTTTCTTT
NA	TRBV5-1	TRBD1	TRBJ2-7	CASSYPRTGVRSSYEQYF	TGCGCCAGCAGCTATCCCCGGACAGGCGTCCGAAGCTCCTACGAGCAGTACTTC
NA	TRBV7-2	TRBD2	TRBJ2-5	CASSLEGTSFSETQYF	TGTGCCAGCAGCTTAGAAGGGACTAGCTTCTCTGAGACCCAGTACTTC
once	TRBV6-1	TRBD1	TRBJ1-1	CASSGQDRVEDTEAFF	TGTGCCAGCAGTGGACAAGACAGGGTTGAGGACACTGAAGCTTTCTTT
once	TRBV5-1	NA	TRBJ2-3	CASSGRASTDTQYF	TGCGCCAGCAGCGGGCGGGCCTCCACAGATACGCAGTATTTT
NA	TRBV7-9	NA	TRBJ1-2	CASSLTGSKGYTF	TGTGCCAGCAGCTTAACAGGGTCTAAGGGCTACACCTTC
NA	TRBV24-1	NA	TRBJ2-7	CATSDVPPGNEQYF	TGTGCCACCAGTGACGTGCCCCCCGGGAACGAGCAGTACTTC
NA	TRBV19	TRBD2	TRBJ2-4	CASSFLGLAGTQNIQYF	TGTGCCAGTAGTTTCCTGGGACTAGCGGGGACACAAAACATTCAGTACTTC
NA	TRBV19	TRBD1	TRBJ1-1	CASSVQGQNTEAFF	TGTGCCAGTAGTGTACAGGGGCAGAACACTGAAGCTTTCTTT
NA	TRBV3-1/TRBV3-2	NA	TRBJ1-1	CASSQGVSGSRGNTEAFF	TGTGCCAGCAGCCAAGGGGTTAGTGGGAGCAGGGGGAACACTGAAGCTTTCTTT
NA	TRBV4-3	TRBD1	TRBJ1-4	CASSQQPPGTGGNSEKLFF	TGCGCCAGCAGCCAACAACCTCCCGGGACAGGGGGCAATAGTGAAAAACTGTTTTTT
NA	TRBV28	NA	TRBJ1-1	CASSSYLDGVAEAFF	TGTGCCAGCAGTTCTTACCTAGACGGGGTCGCTGAAGCTTTCTTT
NA	TRBV7-3	NA	TRBJ2-2	CASSLMGAGVTGELFF	TGTGCCAGCAGCTTAATGGGTGCAGGGGTTACCGGGGAGCTGTTTTTT
NA	TRBV19	NA	TRBJ1-6	CASRYRQFSMDSPLHF	TGTGCCAGCCGCTACCGACAATTTAGTATGGATTCACCCCTCCACTTT
NA	TRBV5-1	TRBD1	TRBJ1-1	CASSPDPGQGSSRAFF	TGCGCCAGCAGCCCGGACCCGGGACAGGGATCTTCTCGAGCTTTCTTT
NA	TRBV3-1/TRBV3-2	NA	TRBJ1-2	CASSREKGDGYTF	TGTGCCAGCAGCCGCGAGAAAGGGGATGGCTACACCTTC
NA	TRBV7-9	NA	TRBJ1-2	CASSLEKAPYGYTF	TGTGCCAGCAGCTTAGAAAAAGCCCCTTATGGCTACACCTTC
once	TRBV7-6	TRBD2	TRBJ2-5	CASSLGKGGGAMETQYF	TGTGCCAGCAGCTTAGGCAAAGGCGGGGGGGCCATGGAGACCCAGTACTTC
NA	TRBV10-3	TRBD1	TRBJ2-3	CAISDPGQGADTQYF	TGTGCCATCAGTGACCCGGGACAGGGAGCGGATACGCAGTATTTT